These 16 T cell receptor beta chains were sequenced from one sample in a study of blood T cells in healthy people across ages (dated by TCRdb to about 2015). Libraries were constructed by 5' RACE. Instrument on record: Illumina HiSeq 2500. A second PCR of roughly 6 to 11 cycles was run with a J-beta primer mix and a sample-barcoded 5' primer. TCRdb handled the public reads itself, with Q25 trimming in fastp and clone calling in MiXCR, and kept productive beta chains. CDR3 protein sequences are deduplicated, and each keeps its most common genes and DNA. This sample gives 1.5 million to 2 million distinct CDR3 sequences in total; 34% of them show up just once. The ten largest account for about 11% of the sample. Sequenced material: blood. The receptor source for this set is a woman under 40 in good health.

This clonotype was recorded at least ten times. The genes are TRBV4-1 and TRBJ2-1, with 9 nucleotides matching TRBD2. This CDR3 contains 14 residues. The ends lost 3 bases at V and 6 bases at J; junction bases unmatched: 3. Germline assignment: CDR1 MGHRA and CDR2 YSYEKL. Here the CDR3 reads CASSQGLAVNEQFF. CDR3 in DNA: TGCGCCAGCAGCCAGGGACTAGCCGTCAATGAGCAGTTCTTC.

On this clonotype itself: This may be a read error: a much more frequent sequence differs by one nucleotide. The J gene is TRBJ2-5, the V gene TRBV24-1; possible D gene TRBD1, 6 bases. V shed 3 bases and J shed 5 bases, with 15 bases lying between them. In germline, CDR1 is KGHDR, CDR2 SFDVKD. CDR3 length: 15 amino acids. The CDR3 loop is CATSDTRDNRETQYF. The CDR3 bases are TGTGCCACCAGTGATACCCGGGACAACAGGGAGACCCAGTACTTC.

The CDR3 DNA reads as TGTGCCAGCAGTTACTCGTACCGGAACTATGGCTACACCTTC. The encoded protein is CASSYSYRNYGYTF. J is TRBJ1-2 and V is TRBV6-5; the D is unclear. Germline CDR1 and CDR2: MNHEY and SVGAGI. V dropped 0 bases and J dropped 2 bases, with 7 bases sitting between them. CDR3 length: 14 residues.

The J gene is TRBJ2-7, the V gene TRBV6-2 or TRBV6-3; D is tentatively TRBD1 or TRBD2 (6 bases each). CDR1 and CDR2 from the germline V gene are MNHEY and SVGEGT. The V end lost 6 bases, the J end lost 6 bases, and 24 bases lay between the germline ends. The CDR3 contains 16 residues. The CDR3 loop reads CASSPWGAASSGEQYF. As DNA, the CDR3 is TGTGCCAGCAGCCCTTGGGGGGCAGCTTCTTCGGGCGAGCAGTACTTC.

V gene TRBV2 combines with J gene TRBJ1-2; 7 bases are a match to TRBD1. Germline V lookup: CDR1 SNHLY, CDR2 FYNNEI. Unmatched junction bases numbered 9, after V lost 3 bases and J lost 8 bases. The CDR3 sequence is 14 residues long. The CDR3 spells CASSDPTGAKGYTF. In DNA form, the CDR3 reads TGTGCCAGCAGTGATCCCACAGGGGCGAAAGGCTACACCTTC.

The chain recombines TRBV3-1 with TRBJ1-1; no clear D gene. The V gene lost 3 bases and the J gene lost 5 bases, with 10 bases spanning the gap. Germline lookup yields CDR1 LGHDT and CDR2 YNNKEL (reference sequence). This CDR3 has 13 amino acids. CDR3 DNA sequence: TGTGCCAGCAGCCAGCCACCGGCAACTGAAGCTTTCTTT. This sequence encodes CASSQPPATEAFF.

This clonotype was counted at least ten times. This chain connects TRBV29-1 to TRBJ2-1; 13 bases map to TRBD2. V lost 7 bases, J lost 10 bases, and 10 bases stayed unmatched. This CDR3 is 14 amino acids long. The germline gives CDR1 SQVTM, CDR2 ANQGSEA. The DNA of the CDR3 is TGCAGCGGCAATTGGGGGACTAGCGGGACGGAGCAGTTCTTC. This gives the protein CSGNWGTSGTEQFF.

This clonotype was counted a few times. The chain has TRBV12-3 or TRBV12-4 and TRBJ2-1; no clear D gene. Trimming took 1 base from V and 6 from J, leaving 16 bases between them. This CDR3 region has 16 residues. DNA of the CDR3: TGTGCCAGCAGTTTAGTTCTGCCAACCCGCCCCAATGAGCAGTTCTTC. It encodes CASSLVLPTRPNEQFF.

As for this clonotype: Relative to the germline gene, one junction end is altered; a read error may explain this. V usage is TRBV20-1 and J usage is TRBJ2-5; 7 bases are shared with TRBD2. The CDR3 length is 14 residues. Germline V CDR1 and CDR2: DFQATT, SNEGSKA (reference sequence). The CDR3 protein is CSAIQRGAQETLYF. The CDR3 DNA is TGCAGTGCTATCCAGCGGGGCGCCCAAGAGACCCTGTACTTC.

This clonotype was detected a few times. The chain carries TRBV5-1 and TRBJ2-7; tentative D call: TRBD2 (6 bases). The CDR3 runs 13 residues. The V gene lost 4 bases and the J gene lost 6 bases, with 14 bases spanning the gap. Germline CDR1 SGHRS, CDR2 YFSETQ. The CDR3 loop is CASSLLADGEQYF. The CDR3 DNA reads as TGCGCCAGCAGCCTCTTAGCGGACGGCGAGCAGTACTTC.

Of note for this clonotype: It is likely a read error, because the conserved phenylalanine at the end of the CDR3 is missing. V gene TRBV18 combines with J gene TRBJ1-6; D not resolved. CDR1 is KGHSH and CDR2 is LQKENI in the germline V gene. CDR3 length: 15 amino acids. With 4 bases removed from V and 0 bases from J, the gap between germline ends came to 7 bases. This CDR3 reads CASSQLGSYNSPLHC. CDR3 nucleotide sequence: TGTGCCAGCTCACAGCTGGGCTCCTATAATTCACCCCTCCACTGT.

Notes on this clonotype: Mismatch with germline at one junction end may stem from a read error. The chain couples TRBV7-2 to TRBJ2-1; D assignment may be TRBD1 or TRBD2 (5 bases each). There are 16 residues in the CDR3. Germline V gene lookup returns CDR1 SGHTA and CDR2 FQGNSA. In nucleotides, the CDR3 is TGTGCCAGCAGCTCAGGTCCGGGACGAGGTTACAATGGGCAGTTCTTC. Encoded protein: CASSSGPGRGYNGQFF.

The table lists this clonotype with a few counts. The CDR3 protein is CASSLTGGTSSYEQYF. For the CDR3, the DNA is TGTGCCAGCAGCTTAACTGGAGGAACAAGCTCCTACGAGCAGTACTTC. This chain links TRBV7-3 with TRBJ2-7, with a weak D call TRBD2 (5 bases). Germline loops: CDR1 SGHTA, CDR2 FQGTGA. V lost 0 bases to trimming and J lost 0 bases, with 12 bases between them. The CDR3 sequence is 16 residues long. Combining the CDR3 with reference TRBV7-3 and TRBJ2-7 gives the whole variable domain GAGVSQTPSNKVTEKGKYVELRCDPISGHTALYWYRQSLGQGPEFLIYFQGTGAADDSGLPNDRFFAVRPEGSVSTLKIQRTERGDSAVYLCASSLTGGTSSYEQYFGPGTRLTVT.

The chain combines TRBV20-1 with TRBJ2-3; 9 nucleotides agree with TRBD1. Looked up from germline, CDR1 is DFQATT and CDR2 is SNEGSKA (reference sequence). The CDR3 is made up of 18 amino acids. V dropped 0 bases and J dropped 3; count of bases not matched to a gene: 13. CDR3 sequence (DNA): TGCAGTGCTAGAGATGGCCTGGGACAGGGAGTAAGGACAGATACGCAGTATTTT. This sequence encodes CSARDGLGQGVRTDTQYF.

With regard to this clonotype: The junction departs from the called germline gene at one end, perhaps through a read error. The V and J genes are TRBV10-3 and TRBJ2-7; D unclear. The CDR3 runs 13 residues. The germline V gene has CDR1 ENHRY and CDR2 SYGVKD. CDR3 region: CAISESEDYEQYF. The CDR3 DNA reads TGTGCCATCAGCGAGTCGGAAGACTACGAGCAGTACTTC.

CDR3 protein: CASTGGSETQYF. CDR3 coding DNA: TGTGCCAGCACCGGGGGCTCAGAGACCCAGTACTTC. The V gene is TRBV5-6, the J gene TRBJ2-5; either TRBD1 or TRBD2 may supply D (6 bases each). The CDR3 contains 12 residues. V shed 6 bases and J shed 4 bases, with 10 bases lying between them. CDR1 is SGHDT, CDR2 YYEEEE, per germline.